Sequencing of this T cell receptor (beta chain) was carried out in a study of blood T cell repertoires in COVID-19. Across the study: Both acute and convalescent COVID-19 samples were obtained from the United States, Italy and Spain.

Methods used by the authors: Quantification of nucleated cells was approximated via reference gene primer amplification. Measured with immunoSEQ multiplex PCR; TCRdb has only the in-frame clones, and not every one. V, J and clone size were drawn from that table, and D and trimming were deduced from the DNA. This repertoire shows a few hundred thousand clones, roughly 88% found once; its top ten account for 6.3%. Sequenced sample: peripheral blood. This TCR was sampled from a woman in her thirties with COVID-19, enrolled during active disease.

Here the CDR3 reads CASSLMQGSSEAFF. CDR3 DNA: TGTGCCAGCAGCTTAATGCAGGGGTCTTCCGAAGCTTTCTTT. The chain joins TRBV11-2 to TRBJ1-1, with D perhaps TRBD1 (6 bases). Germline-derived CDR1 and CDR2 are SGHAT and FQNNGV. V was shortened by 2 bases and J by 8 bases, with 15 bases between the two germline ends. The CDR3 runs 14 residues.